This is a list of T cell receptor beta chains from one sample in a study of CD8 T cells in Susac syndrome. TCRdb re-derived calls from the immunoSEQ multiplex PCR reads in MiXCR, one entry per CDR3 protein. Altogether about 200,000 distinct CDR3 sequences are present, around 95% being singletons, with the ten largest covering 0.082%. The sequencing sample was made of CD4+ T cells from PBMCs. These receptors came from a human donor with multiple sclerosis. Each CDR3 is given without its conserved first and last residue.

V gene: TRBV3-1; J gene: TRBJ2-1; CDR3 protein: ASSLPLGAGGNNEQF
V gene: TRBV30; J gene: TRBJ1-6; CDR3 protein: AWSDITGILH
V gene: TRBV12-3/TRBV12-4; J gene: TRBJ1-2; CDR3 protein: ASSLRDRSVKYGYT
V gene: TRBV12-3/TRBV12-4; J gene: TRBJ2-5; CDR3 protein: ASSFSGAPQETQY
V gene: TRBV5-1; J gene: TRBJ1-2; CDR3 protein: ASSLEAEWSYT
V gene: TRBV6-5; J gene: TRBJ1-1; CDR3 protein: ASSRPPEYTEAF
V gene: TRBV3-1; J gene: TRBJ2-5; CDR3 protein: ASSQTPPTWETQY
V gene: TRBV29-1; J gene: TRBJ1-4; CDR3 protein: SVERGRGDEKLF
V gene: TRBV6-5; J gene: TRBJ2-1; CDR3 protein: AVRGQGAVGQF
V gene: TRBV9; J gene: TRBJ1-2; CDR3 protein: ASSPRWGNYGYT
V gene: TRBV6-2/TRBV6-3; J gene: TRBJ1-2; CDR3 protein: ASSSGQGRSPYGYT
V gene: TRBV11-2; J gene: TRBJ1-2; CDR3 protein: ASSSYLQGAGGYT
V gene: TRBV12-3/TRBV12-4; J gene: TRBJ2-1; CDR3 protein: ASRGTSGADEQF
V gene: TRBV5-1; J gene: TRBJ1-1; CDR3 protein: ASSLRVGLTEAF
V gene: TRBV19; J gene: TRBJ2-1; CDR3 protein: ASSRQPGQGYNEQF
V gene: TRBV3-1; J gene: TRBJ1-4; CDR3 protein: ASSPTGGNEKLF
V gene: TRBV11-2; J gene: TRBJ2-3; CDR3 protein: ASSSDSFYTDTQY
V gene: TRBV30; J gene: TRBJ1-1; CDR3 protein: AWIYRTTEAF
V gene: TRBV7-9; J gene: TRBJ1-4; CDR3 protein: ASSVDRDEKLF
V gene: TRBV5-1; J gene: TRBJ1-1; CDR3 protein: ASSLVAGRIWNTEAF
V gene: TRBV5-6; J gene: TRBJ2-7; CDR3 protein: ASSTTGYGYEQY
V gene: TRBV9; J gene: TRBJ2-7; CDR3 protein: ASSARQGAYEQY
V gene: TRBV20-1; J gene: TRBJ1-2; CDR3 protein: SAREVGRESGYT
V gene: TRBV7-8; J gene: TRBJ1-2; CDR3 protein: ASSAPGQGYYT
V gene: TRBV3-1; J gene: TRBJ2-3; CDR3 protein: ASSHRDSTDTQY
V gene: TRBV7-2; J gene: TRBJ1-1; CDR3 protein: ASSSQGGYTEAF
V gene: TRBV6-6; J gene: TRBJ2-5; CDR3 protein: ASRRDYIKY
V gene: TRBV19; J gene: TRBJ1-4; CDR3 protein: ASSMPGKPNEKLF
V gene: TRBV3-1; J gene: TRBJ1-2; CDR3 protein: ASSQTDRANYGYT
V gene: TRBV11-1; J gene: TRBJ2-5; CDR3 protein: ASSLEMTQY
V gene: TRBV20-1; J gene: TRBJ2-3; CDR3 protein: SATLTGVADTQY
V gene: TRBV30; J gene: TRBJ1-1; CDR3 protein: AWSVPGGVDTEAF
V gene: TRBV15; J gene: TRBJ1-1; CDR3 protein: ATSTHKGTGFAGEAF
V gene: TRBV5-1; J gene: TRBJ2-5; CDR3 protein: ASSGGDSAGTQY
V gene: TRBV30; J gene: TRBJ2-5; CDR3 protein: ASDAGRLAKTQY
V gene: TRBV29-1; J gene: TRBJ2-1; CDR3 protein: SVAGGGGGNEQF
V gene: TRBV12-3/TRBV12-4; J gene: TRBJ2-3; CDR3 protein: ASSLGDTDTQY
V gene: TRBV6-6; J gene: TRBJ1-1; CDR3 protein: ASSRDTNTEAF
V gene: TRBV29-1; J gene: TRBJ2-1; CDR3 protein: SVDRRGDSYNEQF
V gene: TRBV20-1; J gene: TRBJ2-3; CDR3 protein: SAIGVAGGTDTQY
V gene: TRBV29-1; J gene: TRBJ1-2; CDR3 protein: SVGEQGVIDGYT
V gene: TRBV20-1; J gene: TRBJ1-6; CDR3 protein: SARESGNSPLH
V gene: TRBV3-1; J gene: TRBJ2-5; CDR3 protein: ASSGRTSGQETQY
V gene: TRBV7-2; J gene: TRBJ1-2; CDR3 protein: ASSLIGAVGGYT
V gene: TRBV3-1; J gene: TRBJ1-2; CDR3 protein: ASSRAGTSYGYT